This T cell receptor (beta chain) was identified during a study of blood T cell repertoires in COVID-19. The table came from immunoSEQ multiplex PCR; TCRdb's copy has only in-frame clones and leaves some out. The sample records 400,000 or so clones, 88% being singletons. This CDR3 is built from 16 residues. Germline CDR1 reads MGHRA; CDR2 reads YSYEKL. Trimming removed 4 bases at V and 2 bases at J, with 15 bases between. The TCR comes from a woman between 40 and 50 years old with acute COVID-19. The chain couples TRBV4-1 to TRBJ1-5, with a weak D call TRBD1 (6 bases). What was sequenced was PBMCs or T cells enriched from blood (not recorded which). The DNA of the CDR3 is TGCGCCAGCAGCCCATCTGGACAGAGCCGCAATCAGCCCCAGCATTTT. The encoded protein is CASSPSGQSRNQPQHF.